One and the same sample provided the 7 T cell receptor beta chains below, sequenced in a study of T cell clusters in autoimmune cytopenias (dated by TCRdb to 2018 to 2020). Instrument on record: Illumina MiSeq. Multiplex PCR with a touch-down protocol amplified TRB rearrangements, with the TRB-A and TRB-B primer pools combined in a single tube. TCRdb reanalyzed the reads, keeping one entry per CDR3 protein sequence and omitting DNA. This sample's table carries roughly 9,500 distinct CDR3 sequences. Around 4% of the sample belongs to the ten largest clones. Per sample, about 250 ng of peripheral blood genomic DNA, around 40,000 genome equivalents, was used for TRB amplification. The source material was peripheral blood. These receptors all stem from a human donor with an autoimmune cytopenia or autoimmune hepatitis (not recorded which).

The chain is built from TRBV27 and TRBJ1-2. CDR3 length equals 13 residues. Germline assignment: CDR1 MNHEY and CDR2 SMNVEV (reference sequence). CDR3: CASSFGSAYGYTF.

This clonotype is deemed medium-sized by its frequency. The V gene is TRBV6-5, the J gene TRBJ2-3; as DNA is missing, the TRBD2 call by TCRdb cannot be tested. CDR1 is MNHEY, CDR2 SVGAGI, per germline. CDR3 length: 17 amino acids. The CDR3 protein is CASSSLRRSGGTDTQYF.

The rearrangement links TRBV27 to TRBJ2-5. Germline loops: CDR1 MNHEY, CDR2 SMNVEV (reference sequence). The CDR3 length is 14 residues. The CDR3 spells CASSTDGYQETQYF.

The chain carries TRBV7-2 and TRBJ1-6. This CDR3 is built from 15 residues. CDR1 and CDR2 (germline): SGHTA, FQGNSA. CDR3 loop: CASSLAPREGSPLHF.

The J gene is TRBJ1-6, the V gene TRBV6-5; the TCRdb D gene call, TRBD1, has no DNA to confirm it. The CDR3 is 13 amino acids. Germline CDR1 and CDR2: MNHEY and SVGAGI. The CDR3 spells CASHRVMGSPLHF.

This rearrangement joins TRBV5-5 to TRBJ1-2. The CDR3 sequence is 14 residues long. Germline lookup yields CDR1 SGHKS and CDR2 YYEKEE (reference sequence). The CDR3 sequence is CASSLFGEDYGYTF.

The chain uses TRBV20-1 and TRBJ2-7; TCRdb returns TRBD1, unconfirmable since there is no DNA. This CDR3 spans 12 amino acids. Germline CDR1 is DFQATT and CDR2 is SNEGSKA (reference sequence). This CDR3 reads CSGTSKGYEQYF.